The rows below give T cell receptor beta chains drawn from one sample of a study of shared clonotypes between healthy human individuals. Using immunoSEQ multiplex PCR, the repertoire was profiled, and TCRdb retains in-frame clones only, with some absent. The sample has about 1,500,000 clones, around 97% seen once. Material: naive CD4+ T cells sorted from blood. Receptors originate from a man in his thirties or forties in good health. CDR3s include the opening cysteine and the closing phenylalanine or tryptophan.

CDR3: CASSLLDRGTEKLFF
J: TRBJ1-4
V: TRBV5-4

CDR3: CASSVGPTDTGELFF
J: TRBJ2-2
V: TRBV9

CDR3: CATTLPGRGYTF
J: TRBJ1-2
V: TRBV28

CDR3: CASSLAGLAGGTGELFF
J: TRBJ2-2
V: TRBV5-1

CDR3: CASSLGAGQGRNEQFF
J: TRBJ2-1
V: TRBV7-9

CDR3: CANAPQPLNTGELFF
J: TRBJ2-2
V: TRBV7-9

CDR3: CASSLLVLDSTEAFF
J: TRBJ1-1
V: TRBV5-4

CDR3: CASSPGQGDYSNQPQHF
J: TRBJ1-5
V: TRBV18

CDR3: CASSPPGLGSGRALHEQYF
J: TRBJ2-7
V: TRBV18

CDR3: CSVDRSGEQYF
J: TRBJ2-7
V: TRBV29-1

CDR3: CASSPGQGAEAFF
J: TRBJ1-1
V: TRBV18

CDR3: CASSSPGQAISYEQYF
J: TRBJ2-7
V: TRBV28

CDR3: CASSPLGLAGHEQYF
J: TRBJ2-7
V: TRBV18

CDR3: CASSPVPTGLNTEAFF
J: TRBJ1-1
V: TRBV5-4

CDR3: CASTDRAQIQPQHF
J: TRBJ1-5
V: TRBV28

CDR3: CASSEGLAGTGELFF
J: TRBJ2-2
V: TRBV2

CDR3: CASSLARADTQYF
J: TRBJ2-3
V: TRBV5-1

CDR3: CASSVTGSETQYF
J: TRBJ2-5
V: TRBV11-2

CDR3: CASTRVGVSYEQYF
J: TRBJ2-7
V: TRBV5-4

CDR3: CASSSTFGPYEQYF
J: TRBJ2-7
V: TRBV7-2

CDR3: CASSDSFVRDTSNYGYTF
J: TRBJ1-2
V: TRBV6-4

CDR3: CAWSVGLAYEQYF
J: TRBJ2-7
V: TRBV30

CDR3: CASSHRELTNTGELFF
J: TRBJ2-2
V: TRBV11-3

CDR3: CASINRVLGGYTF
J: TRBJ1-2
V: TRBV5-6

CDR3: CASSLSLGRGEQYF
J: TRBJ2-7
V: TRBV18

CDR3: CASVSATQVFF
J: TRBJ2-2
V: TRBV28

CDR3: CASSSISGLLKNTEAFF
J: TRBJ1-1
V: TRBV11-2

CDR3: CASSLAGISYNEQFF
J: TRBJ2-1
V: TRBV28

CDR3: CASSWFRGYEQYF
J: TRBJ2-7
V: TRBV19

CDR3: CSVAGSYEQYF
J: TRBJ2-7
V: TRBV29-1